What follows are 2 T cell receptor beta chains derived from one specimen sequenced in a study of T cells in tuberculosis. Sorting used thawed, overnight-rested PBMC stained with anti-CD3, a viability dye and GMM-loaded CD1B tetramer. The lipid loaded on the CD1B tetramers was C32 glucose monomycolate from Rhodococcus equi. The table came from immunoSEQ multiplex PCR; TCRdb's copy has only in-frame clones and leaves some out. The sample comprises tens of thousands of clones, about nine tenths of which are singletons, and approximately 2% rests with the top ten. The material sequenced was CD1b-GMM tetramer-negative cells sorted from PBMCs. The source of these receptors is an adult woman with latent tuberculosis.

J is TRBJ1-2 and V is TRBV27, with D hard to call. The CDR3 length is 13 residues. Germline values: CDR1 MNHEY, CDR2 SMNVEV (reference sequence). Trimming cost V 7 bases and J 8 bases, with 17 bases left between them. The CDR3 DNA follows: TGTGCCAGCACCCGACTGGAGGGTCGGGGCTACACCTTC. Its protein is CASTRLEGRGYTF.

The rearrangement uses TRBV5-6 and TRBJ2-5, with 13 bases that match TRBD2. This CDR3 contains 15 residues. Trimming removed 4 bases from V and 4 bases from J; junction bases left unmatched: 4. Germline CDR1 and CDR2: SGHDT and YYEEEE. The CDR3 region has the DNA TGTGCCAGCAGCCGGGGGACTAGCGGGGTAGAGACCCAGTACTTC. Translation gives CASSRGTSGVETQYF.